Presented here are 27 T cell receptor beta chains from one specimen sequenced in a study of T-cell memory formation after mild COVID-19. TCRdb recomputed calls from the 5' RACE reads with MiXCR, one row per CDR3 protein. Of approximately 260,000 distinct CDR3 sequences in the sample, roughly 15% were seen once. The sequencing input was PBMCs or a T cell subset sorted from them (not recorded which). The receptors were sampled from a man between 18 and 35 years old who had mild COVID-19 (a few samples of this study predate the infection). Cell type and time point are not known.

This clonotype turned up a few times. The chain combines TRBV7-2 with TRBJ2-3; D is perhaps TRBD2 (7 bases). This CDR3 contains 14 residues. Between the trimmed V and J ends, which lost 4 bases and 6 bases, there was a span of 14 bases. Germline V gives CDR1 SGHTA, CDR2 FQGNSA. The CDR3 DNA reads TGTGCCAGCAGCTGGGGGGGCACGACGGATACGCAGTATTTT. Translating gives CASSWGGTTDTQYF.

The sample holds a few counts of this clonotype. The J gene is TRBJ2-1, the V gene TRBV7-2; unclear D gene. The germline CDR1 and CDR2 sequences are SGHTA and FQGNSA. V was pared by 4 bases and J by 0 bases, with 16 bases between. The CDR3 runs to 17 residues. Here the CDR3 reads CASSSGPTTHSYNEQFF. DNA for the CDR3: TGTGCCAGCAGCTCCGGACCCACTACTCACTCCTACAATGAGCAGTTCTTC. Full variable domain (rest looked up from reference TRBV7-2 and TRBJ2-1): GAGVSQSPSNKVTEKGKDVELRCDPISGHTALYWYRQSLGQGLEFLIYFQGNSAPDKSGLPSDRFSAERTGGSVSTLTIQRTQQEDSAVYLCASSSGPTTHSYNEQFFGPGTRLTVL.

The chain is built from TRBV5-1 and TRBJ2-7; perhaps TRBD1 as D (5 bases). The ends were cut back, 0 bases at V and 0 bases at J, with 16 bases in the middle. CDR1 is SGHRS, CDR2 YFSETQ, per germline. This CDR3 comprises 17 residues. This CDR3 is CASSLELTGHRSYEQYF. The DNA of the CDR3 is TGCGCCAGCAGCTTGGAGCTTACAGGACACCGCTCCTACGAGCAGTACTTC. Filled out from reference TRBV5-1 and TRBJ2-7, the complete variable domain reads KAGVTQTPRYLIKTRGQQVTLSCSPISGHRSVSWYQQTPGQGLQFLFEYFSETQRNKGNFPGRFSGRQFSNSRSEMNVSTLELGDSALYLCASSLELTGHRSYEQYFGPGTRLTVT.

This chain links TRBV7-2 with TRBJ2-5, with 11 bases matching TRBD2. The CDR3 sequence is 16 residues long. Germline V gene lookup returns CDR1 SGHTA and CDR2 FQGNSA. Trimming at V came to 5 bases and at J to 5 bases, leaving 10 bases not matched to a gene. The chain's CDR3 is CASSPGVAGGLETQYF. The DNA of the CDR3 is TGTGCCAGCAGCCCCGGGGTAGCGGGGGGGCTGGAGACCCAGTACTTC. Full variable domain (outside the CDR3, taken from reference TRBV7-2 and TRBJ2-5): GAGVSQSPSNKVTEKGKDVELRCDPISGHTALYWYRQSLGQGLEFLIYFQGNSAPDKSGLPSDRFSAERTGGSVSTLTIQRTQQEDSAVYLCASSPGVAGGLETQYFGPGTRLLVL.

The rearrangement joins TRBV6-5 to TRBJ1-4; the match to TRBD1 covers 8 bases. Germline lookup yields CDR1 MNHEY and CDR2 SVGAGI. The CDR3 is 13 residues long. J lost 6 bases, V lost 5 bases, and 2 bases had no gene match. CDR3 in amino acids: CASSETGDEKLFF. CDR3 coding DNA: TGTGCCAGCAGTGAGACAGGGGATGAAAAACTGTTTTTT.

The chain uses TRBV20-1 and TRBJ1-2; D might be TRBD1 (6 bases). The CDR3 sequence is 13 residues long. The germline V gene encodes CDR1 DFQATT and CDR2 SNEGSKA (reference sequence). V lost 1 base to trimming and J lost 4 bases, with 10 bases between them. CDR3 sequence (DNA): TGCAGTGCTAGAGTGGACAGACTCTATGGCTACACCTTC. Translation: CSARVDRLYGYTF.

This chain links TRBV20-1 with TRBJ2-7; D is uncertain. Germline-derived CDR1 and CDR2 are DFQATT and SNEGSKA (reference sequence). This CDR3 is built from 14 residues. Between the trimmed V and J ends, which lost 0 bases and 0 bases, there was a span of 9 bases. CDR3 bases: TGCAGTGCTAGAGATCGTGGCAGCTCCTACGAGCAGTACTTC. This sequence encodes CSARDRGSSYEQYF.

This clonotype was counted only a few times. The chain links TRBV7-9 to TRBJ1-1, with TRBD1 matching 7 bases. The CDR3 totals 14 residues. Trimming at V came to 4 bases and at J to 4 bases, leaving 6 bases not matched to a gene. Germline lookup yields CDR1 SEHNR and CDR2 FQNEAQ (reference sequence). The DNA of the CDR3 is TGTGCCAGCAGCTCCAGGGGGGGAAGCACTGAAGCTTTCTTT. It yields the protein CASSSRGGSTEAFF.

The chain has TRBV5-1 and TRBJ2-5; TRBD2 is a possible D gene (5 bases). The CDR3 has 17 residues. Germline CDR1 SGHRS, CDR2 YFSETQ. V gave up 4 bases and J gave up 1 base, with 20 bases separating them. For the CDR3, the DNA is TGCGCCAGCAGCCCTGGTTTGGGAATCACTAGCCAAGAGACCCAGTACTTC. This translates into CASSPGLGITSQETQYF. The full variable domain, its missing parts supplied by reference TRBV5-1 and TRBJ2-5, is KAGVTQTPRYLIKTRGQQVTLSCSPISGHRSVSWYQQTPGQGLQFLFEYFSETQRNKGNFPGRFSGRQFSNSRSEMNVSTLELGDSALYLCASSPGLGITSQETQYFGPGTRLLVL.

CDR3 residues: CASSSQLRDREISRELFF. In DNA, the CDR3 is TGTGCCAGCAGCTCACAGCTCCGGGACAGGGAAATCAGCAGGGAGCTGTTTTTT. The chain joins TRBV28 to TRBJ2-2; 9 bases line up with TRBD1. Trimming at V came to 6 bases and at J to 9 bases, leaving 20 bases not matched to a gene. The CDR3 runs 18 residues. In germline, CDR1 is MDHEN, CDR2 SYDVKM.

This clonotype was observed a handful of times. The chain joins TRBV4-2 to TRBJ1-1; D is possibly TRBD1 (6 bases). V lost 0 bases, J lost 1 base, and 18 bases lay in between. The CDR3 loop spans 18 amino acids. Per the germline V gene, CDR1 is LGHNA and CDR2 is YNFKEQ. The CDR3 region has the DNA TGTGCCAGCAGCCAAGAAGGGGGATGGGGTGTGGGGAACACTGAAGCTTTCTTT. Its translation is CASSQEGGWGVGNTEAFF.

The V gene is TRBV11-3, the J gene TRBJ1-1; no reliable D call. The CDR3 is 13 amino acids. Trimming shortened V by 2 bases and J by 5 bases, and 9 bases separated the two germline ends. Germline values: CDR1 SGHNT, CDR2 YENEEA. The CDR3 DNA is TGTGCCAGCAGCTTATCACGGAAGACTGAAGCTTTCTTT. Translating it yields CASSLSRKTEAFF.

This clonotype showed up many times. The chain combines TRBV20-1 with TRBJ1-6; D is unresolved. The CDR3 extends over 15 amino acids. Germline CDR1 DFQATT, CDR2 SNEGSKA (reference sequence). V gave up 8 bases and J gave up 0 bases, with 14 bases separating them. Written as DNA, the CDR3 is TGCAGTCCCGCCAGAGCTAGCTCCTATAATTCACCCCTCCACTTT. Its translation is CSPARASSYNSPLHF.

This clonotype was seen many times. The rearrangement uses TRBV5-5 and TRBJ1-2; 7 bases fit TRBD1. With 4 bases clipped from V and 4 bases from J, the junction kept 10 bases outside the gene matches. CDR1 and CDR2 from the germline V gene are SGHKS and YYEKEE (reference sequence). This CDR3 has 15 amino acids. In nucleotides, the CDR3 is TGTGCCAGCAGCCGACAGGGAAGGGAGCTCTATGGCTACACCTTC. Residues: CASSRQGRELYGYTF.

The chain has TRBV10-3 and TRBJ2-1, with TRBD1 as a possible D gene (6 bases). This CDR3 has 14 amino acids. Trimming stripped 7 bases from V and 4 bases from J, with 14 bases between. Germline V lookup: CDR1 ENHRY, CDR2 SYGVKD. The CDR3: CAIKTQGTYNEQFF. CDR3 nucleotides: TGTGCCATCAAAACACAGGGAACTTACAATGAGCAGTTCTTC.

This clonotype has only a few counts. The rearrangement uses TRBV7-2 and TRBJ2-7; TRBD1 is a possible D gene (5 bases). Germline CDR1 SGHTA, CDR2 FQGNSA. With 3 bases removed from V and 3 bases from J, the gap between germline ends came to 12 bases. CDR3 length: 14 amino acids. The CDR3, as DNA: TGTGCCAGCAGCTTCCAGGGTAAGAACTACGAGCAGTACTTC. Its translation is CASSFQGKNYEQYF.

This clonotype appeared a few times. The chain employs TRBV24-1 and TRBJ2-1; the match to TRBD2 covers 9 bases. The CDR3 runs 13 residues. Germline V gene sequence: CDR1 KGHDR, CDR2 SFDVKD. V dropped 5 bases and J dropped 8; count of bases not matched to a gene: 3. CDR3 in amino acids: CATSGGGADEQFF. The CDR3 DNA reads TGTGCCACCAGTGGCGGGGGGGCGGATGAGCAGTTCTTC.

About this clonotype itself: Germline is not matched at one junction end, which may reflect a read error. The genes are TRBV7-7 and TRBJ2-2; 8 bases are shared with TRBD2. There are 14 residues in the CDR3. Per the germline V gene, CDR1 is SSHAT and CDR2 is FNYEAQ (reference sequence). Here the CDR3 reads CASSPGLAFGELFF. The CDR3 nucleotides read TGTGCTAGCAGCCCAGGACTAGCTTTCGGGGAGCTGTTTTTT. The variable domain in full, completed from reference TRBV7-7 and TRBJ2-2, reads GAGVSQSPRYKVTKRGQDVTLRCDPISSHATLYWYQQALGQGPEFLTYFNYEAQPDKSGLPSDRFSAERPEGSISTLTIQRTEQRDSAMYRCASSPGLAFGELFFGEGSRLTVL.

This rearrangement joins TRBV29-1 to TRBJ1-1; D may be TRBD1 (5 bases). Trimming took 3 bases from V and 0 from J, leaving 14 bases between them. This CDR3 contains 15 residues. Germline lookup yields CDR1 SQVTM and CDR2 ANQGSEA. CDR3 sequence reads: CSVEGQGAMNTEAFF. The CDR3 DNA is TGCAGCGTTGAGGGTCAGGGTGCGATGAACACTGAAGCTTTCTTT.

J is TRBJ2-3 and V is TRBV11-3; D is possibly TRBD1 or TRBD2 (6 bases each). Germline V gives CDR1 SGHNT, CDR2 YENEEA. The CDR3 contains 15 residues. The ends were cut back, 4 bases at V and 2 bases at J, with 13 bases in the middle. The CDR3 here is CASSSTGAVTDTQYF. The CDR3 DNA reads as TGTGCCAGCAGCTCCACGGGGGCTGTCACAGATACGCAGTATTTT.

In its sample, this clonotype was seen a few times. The rearrangement joins TRBV9 to TRBJ2-5, with 10 bases that match TRBD2. Unmatched junction bases numbered 9, after V lost 3 bases and J lost 4 bases. CDR3 length: 16 amino acids. CDR1 and CDR2 (germline): SGDLS, YYNGEE. As DNA, the CDR3 is TGTGCCAGCAGCGCCGTAGCGGGGGGCGGGCGAGAGACCCAGTACTTC. It translates to CASSAVAGGGRETQYF.

A few counts support this clonotype. The chain combines TRBV29-1 with TRBJ1-1; 9 positions match TRBD1. The CDR3 loop spans 13 amino acids. V was pared by 6 bases and J by 2 bases, with 4 bases of the junction left unmatched. CDR1 and CDR2 from the germline V gene are SQVTM and ANQGSEA. The CDR3 here is CSVKGQGNTEAFF. Written as DNA, the CDR3 is TGCAGCGTAAAGGGACAGGGAAACACTGAAGCTTTCTTT.

This rearrangement joins TRBV5-6 to TRBJ1-2; maybe TRBD1 (6 bases). This CDR3 has 16 residues. V was pared by 3 bases and J by 6 bases, with 21 bases between. The germline CDR1 and CDR2 sequences are SGHDT and YYEEEE. The CDR3 sequence: CASSSEGGGRGDGYTF. DNA of the CDR3: TGTGCCAGCAGCTCCGAGGGCGGGGGGCGCGGAGATGGCTACACCTTC. Variable domain in full (rest from reference TRBV5-6 and TRBJ1-2): DAGVTQSPTHLIKTRGQQVTLRCSPKSGHDTVSWYQQALGQGPQFIFQYYEEEERQRGNFPDRFSGHQFPNYSSELNVNALLLGDSALYLCASSSEGGGRGDGYTFGSGTRLTVV.

This chain uses TRBV7-2 with TRBJ2-3; TRBD1 is a possible D gene (5 bases). Trimming removed 3 bases from V and 3 bases from J, with 10 bases in between. Germline V CDR1 and CDR2: SGHTA, FQGNSA. This CDR3 comprises 14 residues. The CDR3 spells CASSFIAGTDTQYF. The CDR3, as DNA: TGTGCCAGCAGCTTCATAGCAGGGACAGATACGCAGTATTTT.

A few counts support this clonotype. The chain has TRBV5-1 and TRBJ2-3; D ambiguous. V lost 9 bases and J 2 bases, leaving 16 bases between the germline ends. In germline, CDR1 is SGHRS, CDR2 YFSETQ. The CDR3 extends over 14 amino acids. The CDR3 reads CATADLTSTDTQYF. CDR3 sequence (DNA): TGCGCCACCGCTGATTTGACGTCCACAGATACGCAGTATTTT.

This clonotype was observed once. The chain links TRBV18 to TRBJ2-3, with D uncertain. Trimming cost V 0 bases and J 2 bases, with 3 bases left between them. Germline V CDR1 and CDR2: KGHSH, LQKENI. CDR3 length: 13 residues. The DNA for the CDR3 is TGTGCCAGCTCACCACCAACCACAGATACGCAGTATTTT. Protein product: CASSPPTTDTQYF. The variable domain in full, completed from reference TRBV18 and TRBJ2-3, reads NAGVMQNPRHLVRRRGQEARLRCSPMKGHSHVYWYRQLPEEGLKFMVYLQKENIIDESGMPKERFSAEFPKEGPSILRIQQVVRGDSAAYFCASSPPTTDTQYFGPGTRLTVL.

This clonotype was detected only a few times. The chain recombines TRBV7-2 with TRBJ2-5; D may be TRBD1 or TRBD2 (5 bases each). The CDR3 spans 16 residues. Germline CDR1 reads SGHTA; CDR2 reads FQGNSA. With 2 bases removed from V and 5 bases from J, the gap between germline ends came to 18 bases. CDR3 loop: CASSLQGWDLGETQYF. CDR3 bases: TGTGCCAGCAGCTTACAGGGCTGGGACCTCGGGGAGACCCAGTACTTC.